The next 13 T cell receptor beta chains were all read from a single sample in a study of early T cells in non-severe SARS-CoV-2 infection. TCRdb passed the 5' RACE reads through MiXCR, listing each CDR3 protein once. The sample has 60,000 to 75,000 distinct CDR3 sequences; about 9.1% are singletons. The material was whole blood, obtained at baseline. These receptors were taken from an adult who was a healthcare worker with PCR-confirmed SARS-CoV-2 infection or an uninfected control (not recorded which).

Many counts were recorded for this clonotype. The rearrangement links TRBV29-1 to TRBJ2-7, with D perhaps TRBD1 (6 bases). CDR1 is SQVTM, CDR2 ANQGSEA, per germline. This CDR3 spans 14 amino acids. Deletions cut 3 bases from V and 6 bases from J, with 18 bases between. In DNA, the CDR3 is TGCAGCGTTGAGTTGGGACATCAAGTTTCCGAGCAGTACTTC. This sequence encodes CSVELGHQVSEQYF.

The chain combines TRBV28 with TRBJ2-3; D is unresolved. Germline CDR1 and CDR2: MDHEN and SYDVKM. Trimming shortened V by 5 bases and J by 6 bases, and 15 bases separated the two germline ends. The CDR3 totals 14 residues. Here the CDR3 reads CASSPVGETDTQYF. The CDR3 DNA sequence: TGTGCCAGCAGTCCAGTCGGAGAGACGGATACGCAGTATTTT.

This chain uses TRBV27 with TRBJ2-7; 9 nucleotides align to TRBD1. There are 15 residues in the CDR3. The ends lost 7 bases at V and 0 bases at J; junction bases unmatched: 7. In germline, CDR1 is MNHEY, CDR2 SMNVEV (reference sequence). The CDR3 region is CASTKGQGNSYEQYF. For the CDR3, the DNA is TGTGCCAGCACCAAGGGACAGGGCAACTCCTACGAGCAGTACTTC.

This clonotype was seen at least ten times. CDR3 residues: CASSLLGTGSSYNEQFF. The CDR3 DNA is TGCGCCAGCAGCTTGCTGGGAACAGGAAGCTCCTACAATGAGCAGTTCTTC. The V gene is TRBV5-1, the J gene TRBJ2-1, with a weak D call TRBD1 (5 bases). Trimming left V 1 base short and J 0 bases short, with 14 bases between. CDR3 size: 17 residues. Germline CDR1 reads SGHRS; CDR2 reads YFSETQ.

In its sample, this clonotype was seen a few times. V usage is TRBV7-9 and J usage is TRBJ1-1, with a possible D match to TRBD1 (5 bases). V was pared by 5 bases and J by 5 bases, with 9 bases between. The CDR3 length is 12 residues. Germline V lookup: CDR1 SEHNR, CDR2 FQNEAQ (reference sequence). This chain's CDR3 is CASSPWGTEAFF. CDR3 DNA sequence: TGTGCCAGCAGCCCGTGGGGGACTGAAGCTTTCTTT.

The chain uses TRBV6-2 or TRBV6-3 and TRBJ2-7; tentatively, D is TRBD1 (6 bases). CDR1 is MNHEY and CDR2 is SVGEGT in the germline V gene. Trimming stripped 4 bases from V and 4 bases from J, with 17 bases between. CDR3 length: 15 residues. CDR3 amino acids: CASSSPDRSVYEQYF. CDR3 nucleotides: TGTGCCAGCAGTTCCCCGGACAGAAGTGTATACGAGCAGTACTTC.

The rearrangement joins TRBV28 to TRBJ2-5, with D perhaps matching TRBD2 (6 bases). In germline, CDR1 is MDHEN, CDR2 SYDVKM. The V gene lost 3 bases and the J gene lost 2 bases, with 10 bases spanning the gap. The CDR3 is 14 residues long. CDR3 in DNA: TGTGCCAGCAGTTTTCGGGACTTGCAAGAGACCCAGTACTTC. This encodes CASSFRDLQETQYF.

This chain uses TRBV6-6 with TRBJ1-1; the D gene is possibly TRBD1 (5 bases). V lost 7 bases and J 1 base, leaving 10 bases between the germline ends. The germline gives CDR1 MNHNY, CDR2 SVGAGI (reference sequence). This CDR3 spans 13 amino acids. The CDR3: CASTLDTNTEAFF. CDR3 sequence (DNA): TGTGCCAGCACGCTGGACACGAACACTGAAGCTTTCTTT.

This chain links TRBV6-5 with TRBJ2-1, with unresolved D. This CDR3 has 12 amino acids. From germline, CDR1 is MNHEY and CDR2 SVGAGI. V lost 5 bases and J 6 bases, leaving 8 bases between the germline ends. The CDR3 nucleotides are TGTGCCAGCAGTCCCGGACCCAATGAGCAGTTCTTC. It specifies CASSPGPNEQFF.

CDR3 sequence (DNA): TGTGCCAGCAGCCCCGACTCGTACTCCTACGAGCAGTACTTC. Amino acid sequence: CASSPDSYSYEQYF. V is TRBV7-8 and J is TRBJ2-7; D not certain. With 5 bases removed from V and 0 bases from J, the gap between germline ends came to 11 bases. The CDR3 has 14 residues. The germline V gene has CDR1 SGHVS and CDR2 FQNEAQ.

This clonotype was detected only once. This rearrangement joins TRBV10-3 to TRBJ1-1, with a tentative D call TRBD1 (6 bases). The CDR3 has 13 residues. Germline values: CDR1 ENHRY, CDR2 SYGVKD. V dropped 7 bases and J dropped 4 bases, with 13 bases sitting between them. CDR3 nucleotide sequence: TGTGCCATCATGGGGGGGCAGGGCACTGAAGCTTTCTTT. Translated, it gives CAIMGGQGTEAFF.

This clonotype was found a few times. The CDR3 sequence: CSARTGSRNEQYF. DNA for the CDR3: TGCAGTGCTAGGACAGGGAGCCGGAACGAGCAGTACTTC. The genes are TRBV20-1 and TRBJ2-7; 7 bases are shared with TRBD1. In germline, CDR1 is DFQATT, CDR2 SNEGSKA (reference sequence). The ends lost 3 bases at V and 5 bases at J; junction bases unmatched: 7. This CDR3 region has 13 residues.

This clonotype was detected only a few times. The genes are TRBV28 and TRBJ2-7; D unclear. V lost 3 bases and J lost 8, with 14 bases in between. CDR1 is MDHEN and CDR2 is SYDVKM in the germline V gene. CDR3 size: 13 residues. CDR3 loop: CASSLGRREKQYF. CDR3 in DNA: TGTGCCAGCAGTTTGGGCAGGCGAGAGAAGCAGTACTTC. The entire variable domain, with the rest obtained from reference TRBV28 and TRBJ2-7, is as follows: DVKVTQSSRYLVKRTGEKVFLECVQDMDHENMFWYRQDPGLGLRLIYFSYDVKMKEKGDIPEGYSVSREKKERFSLILESASTNQTSMYLCASSLGRREKQYFGPGTRLTVT.